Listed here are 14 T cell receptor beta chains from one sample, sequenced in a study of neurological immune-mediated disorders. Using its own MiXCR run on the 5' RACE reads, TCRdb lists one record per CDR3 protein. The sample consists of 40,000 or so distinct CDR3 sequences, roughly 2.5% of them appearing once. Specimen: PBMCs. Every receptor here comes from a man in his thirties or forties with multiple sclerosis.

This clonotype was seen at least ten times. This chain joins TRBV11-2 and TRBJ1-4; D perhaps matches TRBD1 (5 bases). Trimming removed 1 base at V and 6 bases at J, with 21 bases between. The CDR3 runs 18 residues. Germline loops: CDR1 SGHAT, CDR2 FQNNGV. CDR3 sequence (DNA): TGTGCCAGCAGCTTAGGCCCGCAGGGCGTGACGTTTGATGAAAAACTGTTTTTT. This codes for CASSLGPQGVTFDEKLFF.

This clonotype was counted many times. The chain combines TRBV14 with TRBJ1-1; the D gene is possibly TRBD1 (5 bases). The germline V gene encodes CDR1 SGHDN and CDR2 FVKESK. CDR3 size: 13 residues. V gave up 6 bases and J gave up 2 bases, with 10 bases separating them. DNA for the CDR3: TGTGCCAGCAGGCGGGGACTTAACACTGAAGCTTTCTTT. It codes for CASRRGLNTEAFF.

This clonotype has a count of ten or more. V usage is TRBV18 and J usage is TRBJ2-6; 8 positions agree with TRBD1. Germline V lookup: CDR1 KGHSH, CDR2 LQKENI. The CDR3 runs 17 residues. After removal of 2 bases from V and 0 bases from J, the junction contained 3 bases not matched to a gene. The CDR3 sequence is CASSPGQGYSGANVLTF. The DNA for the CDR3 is TGTGCCAGCTCACCAGGACAGGGATACTCTGGGGCCAACGTCCTGACTTTC.

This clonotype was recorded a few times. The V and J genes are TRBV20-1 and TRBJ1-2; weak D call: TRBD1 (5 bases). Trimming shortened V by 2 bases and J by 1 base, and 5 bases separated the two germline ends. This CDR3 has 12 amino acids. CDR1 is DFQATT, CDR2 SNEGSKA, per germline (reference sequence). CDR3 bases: TGCAGTGCTAGAAGGGGTAACTATGGCTACACCTTC. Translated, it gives CSARRGNYGYTF.

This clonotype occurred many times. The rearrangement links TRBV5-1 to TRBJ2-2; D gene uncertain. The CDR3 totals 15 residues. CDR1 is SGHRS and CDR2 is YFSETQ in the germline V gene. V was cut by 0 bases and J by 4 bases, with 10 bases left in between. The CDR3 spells CASSLEGGSTGELFF. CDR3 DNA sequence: TGCGCCAGCAGCTTGGAGGGTGGAAGCACCGGGGAGCTGTTTTTT. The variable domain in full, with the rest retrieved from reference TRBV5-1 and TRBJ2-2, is KAGVTQTPRYLIKTRGQQVTLSCSPISGHRSVSWYQQTPGQGLQFLFEYFSETQRNKGNFPGRFSGRQFSNSRSEMNVSTLELGDSALYLCASSLEGGSTGELFFGEGSRLTVL.

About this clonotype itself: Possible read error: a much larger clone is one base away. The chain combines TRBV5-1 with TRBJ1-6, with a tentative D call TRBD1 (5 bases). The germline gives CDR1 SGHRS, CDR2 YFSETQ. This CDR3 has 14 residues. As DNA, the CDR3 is TGCGCCAGCAGCTTGGGACAGAATAATTCACACCTCCACTTT. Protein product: CASSLGQNNSHLHF. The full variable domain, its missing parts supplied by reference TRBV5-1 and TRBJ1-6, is KAGVTQTPRYLIKTRGQQVTLSCSPISGHRSVSWYQQTPGQGLQFLFEYFSETQRNKGNFPGRFSGRQFSNSRSEMNVSTLELGDSALYLCASSLGQNNSHLHFGNGTRLTVT.

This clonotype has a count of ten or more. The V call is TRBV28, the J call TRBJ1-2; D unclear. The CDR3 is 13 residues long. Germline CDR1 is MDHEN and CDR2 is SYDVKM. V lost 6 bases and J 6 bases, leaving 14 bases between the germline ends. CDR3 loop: CASRGFGHNGYTF. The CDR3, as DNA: TGTGCCAGCAGAGGGTTTGGCCACAATGGCTACACCTTC.

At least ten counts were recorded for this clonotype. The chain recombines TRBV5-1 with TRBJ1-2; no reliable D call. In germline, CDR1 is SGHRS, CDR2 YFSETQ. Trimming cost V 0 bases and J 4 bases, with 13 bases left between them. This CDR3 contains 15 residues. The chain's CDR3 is CASSLVAGLAYGYTF. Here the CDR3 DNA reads TGCGCCAGCAGCTTGGTGGCAGGCCTAGCCTATGGCTACACCTTC.

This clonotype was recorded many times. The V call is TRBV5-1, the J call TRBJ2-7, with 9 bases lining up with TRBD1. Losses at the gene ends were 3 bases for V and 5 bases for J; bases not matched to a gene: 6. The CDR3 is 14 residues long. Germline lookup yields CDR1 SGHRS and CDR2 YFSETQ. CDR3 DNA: TGCGCCAGCAGCTCGGGACAGGGTAACAACGAGCAGTACTTC. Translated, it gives CASSSGQGNNEQYF.

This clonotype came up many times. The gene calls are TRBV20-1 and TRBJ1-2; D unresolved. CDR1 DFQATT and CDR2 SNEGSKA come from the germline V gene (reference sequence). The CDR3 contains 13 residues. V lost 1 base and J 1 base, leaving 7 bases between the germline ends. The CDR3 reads CSARVTDNYGYTF. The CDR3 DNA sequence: TGCAGTGCTAGAGTCACAGATAACTATGGCTACACCTTC.

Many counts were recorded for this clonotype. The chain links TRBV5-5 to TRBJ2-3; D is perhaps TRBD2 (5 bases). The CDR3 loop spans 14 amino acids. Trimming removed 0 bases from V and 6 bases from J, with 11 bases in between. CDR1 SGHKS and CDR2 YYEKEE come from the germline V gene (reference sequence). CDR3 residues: CASSLVPLADTQYF. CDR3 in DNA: TGTGCCAGCAGCTTGGTCCCTCTAGCCGATACGCAGTATTTT.

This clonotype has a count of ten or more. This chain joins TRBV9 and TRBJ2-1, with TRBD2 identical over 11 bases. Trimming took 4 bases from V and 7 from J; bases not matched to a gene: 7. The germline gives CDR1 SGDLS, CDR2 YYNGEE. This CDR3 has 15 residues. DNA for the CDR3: TGTGCCAGCAGCTTAGCGGGGGGGCTGGGTAATGAGCAGTTCTTC. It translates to CASSLAGGLGNEQFF.

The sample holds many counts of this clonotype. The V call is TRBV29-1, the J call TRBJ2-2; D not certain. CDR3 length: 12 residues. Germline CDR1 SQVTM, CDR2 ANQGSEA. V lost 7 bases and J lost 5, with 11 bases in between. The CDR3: CSALRQTGELFF. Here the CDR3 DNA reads TGCAGCGCCTTGCGGCAAACCGGGGAGCTGTTTTTT.

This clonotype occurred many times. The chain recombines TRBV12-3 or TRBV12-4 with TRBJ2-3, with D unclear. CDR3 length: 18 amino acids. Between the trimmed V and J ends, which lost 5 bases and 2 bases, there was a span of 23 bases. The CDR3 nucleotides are TGTGCCAGCAGTCCCCCTATCGAAAAACAAGGGATCACAGATACGCAGTATTTT. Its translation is CASSPPIEKQGITDTQYF.